This TCR beta chain comes out of a study of blood T cell repertoires in COVID-19. Study summary: Some COVID-19 samples were acute and others convalescent; all came from the United States, Italy and Spain. T cells, B-cell-depleted T cells, or PBMCs supplied cDNA or gDNA.

Per the study methods: Nucleated cell number was recorded as an estimate derived from reference gene primer amplification. Profiled with immunoSEQ multiplex PCR; TCRdb holds only in-frame clones, not every one. The D gene and trimming were derived from the DNA, and the V and J assignments and clone size from that table. Among some 94,000 clones listed, 84% were seen once. In this sample, this clone turned up a few times. This CDR3 is 14 amino acids long. CDR1 and CDR2 (germline): MDHEN, SYDVKM. The germline V and J ends were trimmed by 5 bases and 4 bases, with 14 bases remaining between them. The chain combines TRBV28 with TRBJ1-2; D is perhaps TRBD1 (6 bases). Sequencing was done on a sample of peripheral blood. The sequence derives from a man between 65 and 79 years old with active or convalescent COVID-19. The CDR3 reads CASSPTGLGYGYTF. DNA of the CDR3: TGTGCCAGCAGTCCGACAGGCCTAGGCTATGGCTACACCTTC.